This T cell receptor beta chain was captured in a study of cytomegalovirus exposure and HLA in healthy donors. At the level of the study: Of the donors genotyped, several hundred in all, 75% to 85% fell in the Caucasian-associated ancestry cluster. Study outcomes and limitations: Immune exposure information available was restricted to CMV serostatus.

As for this clone: Antigen unknown. At one boundary the junction diverges from the germline segment, which might be a read error. Additional DNA sequences in this sample encode the identical CDR3.

Germline V gene data show CDR1 as SGDLS and CDR2 as YYNGEE. This CDR3 is 15 amino acids long. Both 60 Vbeta primers and 13 Jbeta primers went into the PCR. This table comes from immunoSEQ multiplex PCR, and its TCRdb copy is limited to in-frame clones, with some not included. Seen here are around 150,000 clones, around 84% observed once, and the top ten hold around 8%. The clonotype comes from a male donor in good health and CMV-seropositive. The V and J genes are TRBV9 and TRBJ1-6, with D perhaps TRBD1 (6 bases). The sequenced sample consisted of PBMCs. CDR3 sequence reads: CASSGQGTNNSPLHF. The CDR3 coding sequence is TGTGCCAGCAGCGGGCAGGGGACTAATAATTCACCCCTCCATTTT. The complete variable domain, with remaining parts taken from reference TRBV9 and TRBJ1-6, reads DSGVTQTPKHLITATGQRVTLRCSPRSGDLSVYWYQQSLDQGLQFLIQYYNGEERAKGNILERFSAQQFPDLHSELNLSSLELGDSALYFCASSGQGTNNSPLHFGNGTRLTVT.